This TCR beta chain was retrieved from a study of blood T cell repertoires in COVID-19. Study as a whole: Samples of COVID-19 (acute and convalescent) were obtained from the United States, Italy and Spain. The cDNA or gDNA used as material had been derived from T cells, B-cell-depleted T cells, or PBMCs.

This clone was seen a handful of times. As processed by the authors: From reference gene primer amplification, estimates of nucleated cell counts were derived. Profiled with immunoSEQ multiplex PCR; TCRdb holds only in-frame clones, not every one. That table furnishes V, J and clone size, whereas the DNA furnished D and trimming. The sample has tens of thousands of clones, approximately 88% seen once. Deletions cut 1 base from V and 8 bases from J, with 8 bases between. The germline gives CDR1 LGHDT, CDR2 YNNKEL (reference sequence). This CDR3 is 13 amino acids long. The chain combines TRBV3-1 (or the pseudogene TRBV3-2) with TRBJ1-4; D not resolved. Sequenced input: peripheral blood. The TCR sequence derives from a man aged 80 or over with active or convalescent COVID-19. CDR3: CASSQAGREKLFF. CDR3 DNA: TGTGCCAGCAGCCAAGCCGGGAGGGAAAAACTGTTTTTT.